This T cell receptor (beta chain) was captured in a study of blood T cell repertoires in COVID-19. Germline V gene lookup returns CDR1 SNHLY and CDR2 FYNNEI. V shed 6 bases, J shed 2 bases, and the junction held 9 bases outside the gene matches. This CDR3 has 16 amino acids. Generated by immunoSEQ multiplex PCR, the TCRdb table keeps only in-frame clones and is missing some. The table has just over 300,000 clones, roughly nine tenths seen once. This clonotype was sampled from a man between 18 and 29 years old with active or convalescent COVID-19. The sample consisted of peripheral blood. The chain uses TRBV2 and TRBJ2-7; 11 nucleotides line up with TRBD1. In DNA form, the CDR3 reads TGTGCCAGCAGACCCGGACAGGGGGCGGTGACCTACGAGCAGTACTTC. Protein product: CASRPGQGAVTYEQYF.